Listed below are T cell receptor beta chains from one sample, sequenced in a study of cytomegalovirus exposure and HLA in healthy donors. Method: immunoSEQ multiplex PCR; TCRdb's copy keeps in-frame clones and lacks some. The profile shows some 100,000 clones, 70% to 80% of them singletons. Sequencing was performed on PBMCs. These receptors came from a human donor in good health. Each CDR3 is given with its conserved first and last residue. A D gene is named only where the DNA matches it firmly. Part of the rows lack a size; the others show once, few, many or a class for expanded clones.

clone_size	d_call	v_call	cdr3_length	j_call	cdr3_aa	cdr3_nt
NA	NA	TRBV14	14	TRBJ2-5	CASSQKSEGETQYF	TGTGCCAGCAGCCAAAAAAGTGAGGGAGAGACCCAGTACTTC
NA	NA	TRBV6-1	13	TRBJ1-3	CASSRGGGNTIYF	TGTGCCAGCAGTCGCGGGGGGGGAAACACCATATATTTT
NA	NA	TRBV6-6	14	TRBJ2-3	CASSWSSFTDTQYF	TGTGCCAGCAGTTGGTCTAGCTTTACAGATACGCAGTATTTT
NA	TRBD1	TRBV27	17	TRBJ1-6	CASRLTGAQGDNSPLHF	TGTGCCAGCAGACTGACAGGGGCGCAAGGGGATAATTCACCCCTCCACTTT
NA	NA	TRBV28	15	TRBJ1-4	CASRSNEENNEKLFF	TGTGCCAGCAGGAGCAACGAAGAGAATAATGAAAAACTGTTTTTT
NA	NA	TRBV30	14	TRBJ1-3	CAWIDSGGRHTIYF	TGTGCCTGGATAGACAGCGGGGGCCGTCACACCATATATTTT
NA	NA	TRBV6-1	12	TRBJ2-3	CASSMLTDTQYF	TGTGCCAGCAGTATGTTAACAGATACGCAGTATTTT
NA	TRBD1	TRBV28	14	TRBJ2-7	CASNRQGKGYEQYF	TGTGCCAGCAATCGACAGGGAAAGGGCTACGAGCAGTACTTC
NA	NA	TRBV6-5	15	TRBJ1-6	CASNPGGAYNSPLHF	TGTGCCAGCAACCCGGGAGGGGCCTATAATTCACCCCTCCACTTT
NA	TRBD1	TRBV2	16	TRBJ1-6	CATGGGTGGLTSPLHF	TGTGCCACAGGTGGGGGCACAGGGGGTCTGACTTCACCCCTCCACTTT
NA	NA	TRBV28	17	TRBJ2-5	CASSLVRWGGRGETQYF	TGTGCCAGCAGTTTGGTTCGTTGGGGAGGCCGTGGGGAAACCCAGTACTTC
NA	TRBD1	TRBV7-2	13	TRBJ2-2	CASRSTGPGELFF	TGTGCCAGCAGATCGACAGGGCCCGGGGAGCTGTTTTTT
once	TRBD1	TRBV28	15	TRBJ1-1	CASRPSSDRGTEAFF	TGTGCCAGCAGGCCGTCCTCGGACAGGGGCACTGAAGCTTTCTTT
NA	NA	TRBV7-3	13	TRBJ1-1	CASSRGTNTEAFF	TGTGCCAGCAGCCGCGGAACCAACACTGAAGCTTTCTTT
NA	NA	TRBV6-6	16	TRBJ2-6	CASSYREPPGANVLTF	TGTGCCAGCAGTTACAGGGAGCCCCCAGGGGCCAACGTCCTGACTTTC
NA	NA	TRBV11-2	14	TRBJ2-5	CASSRGIGGETQYF	TGTGCCAGCAGCCGAGGCATAGGGGGAGAGACCCAGTACTTC
NA	NA	TRBV6-5	15	TRBJ1-4	CASTLVRISNEKLFF	TGTGCCAGCACACTAGTAAGGATATCTAATGAAAAACTGTTTTTT
few	NA	TRBV7-2	14	TRBJ1-1	CASSLVEGRTEAFF	TGTGCCAGCAGCTTAGTTGAGGGTCGCACTGAAGCTTTCTTT
NA	NA	TRBV11-2	15	TRBJ2-5	CASSSPLLSVETQYF	TGTGCCAGCAGCTCCCCCTTGCTATCGGTGGAGACCCAGTACTTC
once	NA	TRBV28	16	TRBJ2-4	CASSNTGSLAKNIQYF	TGTGCCAGCAGTAACACAGGCTCACTAGCCAAAAACATTCAGTACTTC
NA	NA	TRBV20-1	10	TRBJ2-3	CSGRADTQYF	TGCAGTGGACGGGCAGATACGCAGTATTTT
few	TRBD1	TRBV30	14	TRBJ1-6	CAWTNLDRDRSLHF	TGTGCCTGGACTAACCTAGACAGGGACAGGTCCCTCCACTTT